Detailed here is one T cell receptor beta chain. PCR was performed using 60 Vbeta and 13 Jbeta primers. Generated by immunoSEQ multiplex PCR, the TCRdb table keeps only in-frame clones and is missing some. The repertoire holds 150,000 to 200,000 clones, roughly 85% seen once, with under 0.75% in the top ten. The data derive from a study of cytomegalovirus exposure and HLA in healthy donors. The CDR3 runs to 13 residues. J was trimmed by 3 bases and V by 5 bases; bases with no gene match: 1. Germline loops: CDR1 MDHEN, CDR2 SYDVKM. This sequence originates from a middle-aged woman in good health and CMV-seronegative. Sequences were obtained from PBMCs. The J gene is TRBJ1-1, the V gene TRBV28; 9 bases match TRBD1. The CDR3 region is CASSRDRDTEAFF. CDR3 nucleotide sequence: TGTGCCAGCAGTAGGGACAGGGACACTGAAGCTTTCTTT.